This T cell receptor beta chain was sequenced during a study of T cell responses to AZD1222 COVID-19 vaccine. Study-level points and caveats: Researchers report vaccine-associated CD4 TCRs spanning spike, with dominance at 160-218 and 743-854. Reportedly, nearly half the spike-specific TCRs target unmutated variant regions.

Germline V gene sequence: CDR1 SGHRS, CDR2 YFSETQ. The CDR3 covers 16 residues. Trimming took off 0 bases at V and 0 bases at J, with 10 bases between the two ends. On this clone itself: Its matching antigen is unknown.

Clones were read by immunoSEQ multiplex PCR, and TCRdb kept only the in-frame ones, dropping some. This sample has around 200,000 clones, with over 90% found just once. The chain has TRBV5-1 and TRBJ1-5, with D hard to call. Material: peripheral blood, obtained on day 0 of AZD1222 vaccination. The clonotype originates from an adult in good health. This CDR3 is CASSLEAADSNQPQHF. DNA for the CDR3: TGCGCCAGCAGCTTGGAGGCGGCAGATAGCAATCAGCCCCAGCATTTT.